Below, 8 T cell receptor beta chains from the same sample are listed, as sequenced in a study of PD-1 blockade in mismatch repair-deficient tumors. Produced via immunoSEQ multiplex PCR; TCRdb's table is partial and in-frame only. The sample lists tens of thousands of clones, 65% to 85% occurring once. The material sequenced was peripheral blood, taken 12 weeks after starting pembrolizumab. The receptors shown here come from an adult with mismatch repair-deficient cancer.

The chain combines TRBV6-1 with TRBJ2-1, with D perhaps matching TRBD1 or TRBD2 (5 bases each). The germline V gene encodes CDR1 MNHNS and CDR2 SASEGT. There are 17 residues in the CDR3. V lost 2 bases to trimming and J lost 3 bases, with 17 bases between them. CDR3 residues: CASSEHSRDAGYNEQFF. For the CDR3, the DNA is TGTGCCAGCAGTGAACATAGCCGGGACGCAGGCTACAATGAGCAGTTCTTC.

J is TRBJ2-7 and V is TRBV9; D is ambiguous. The CDR3 is 14 amino acids. With 0 bases removed from V and 5 bases from J, the gap between germline ends came to 12 bases. Germline lookup yields CDR1 SGDLS and CDR2 YYNGEE. The CDR3 region is CASSVELTEHEQYF. The CDR3 coding sequence is TGTGCCAGCAGCGTAGAACTGACGGAGCACGAGCAGTACTTC.

This rearrangement joins TRBV6-5 to TRBJ2-2; D assignment may be TRBD1 or TRBD2 (5 bases each). Trimming took 6 bases from V and 4 from J, leaving 12 bases between them. The germline CDR1 and CDR2 sequences are MNHEY and SVGAGI. The CDR3 runs 14 residues. This CDR3 is CASSLSGTTGELFF. The DNA of the CDR3 is TGTGCCAGCAGCCTCTCAGGGACCACCGGGGAGCTGTTTTTT.

This chain joins TRBV9 and TRBJ2-1; 8 bases fit TRBD2. The CDR3 totals 16 residues. CDR1 and CDR2 from the germline V gene are SGDLS and YYNGEE. Unmatched junction bases numbered 13, after V lost 4 bases and J lost 7 bases. The CDR3 sequence: CASSPPPGGSKNEQFF. CDR3 in DNA: TGTGCCAGCAGCCCCCCCCCGGGAGGGTCGAAAAATGAGCAGTTCTTC. Variable domain in full (rest from reference TRBV9 and TRBJ2-1): DSGVTQTPKHLITATGQRVTLRCSPRSGDLSVYWYQQSLDQGLQFLIQYYNGEERAKGNILERFSAQQFPDLHSELNLSSLELGDSALYFCASSPPPGGSKNEQFFGPGTRLTVL.

This chain joins TRBV11-1 and TRBJ2-7, with 8 bases matching TRBD2. CDR1 SGHAT and CDR2 FQDESV come from the germline V gene (reference sequence). Trimming took 4 bases from V and 1 from J; bases not matched to a gene: 3. This CDR3 is 14 amino acids long. CDR3 protein: CASSSGLASYEQYF. The DNA for the CDR3 is TGTGCCAGCAGCTCCGGACTAGCATCCTACGAGCAGTACTTC.

J is TRBJ2-6 and V is TRBV7-3, with no clear D. The germline V and J ends were trimmed by 2 bases and 2 bases, with 4 bases remaining between them. CDR1 SGHTA and CDR2 FQGTGA come from the germline V gene. The CDR3 loop spans 14 amino acids. This chain's CDR3 is CASSLGAGANVLTF. The CDR3 bases are TGTGCCAGCAGCTTAGGTGCTGGGGCCAACGTCCTGACTTTC.

V usage is TRBV29-1 and J usage is TRBJ2-1; 14 bases agree with TRBD2. The length of the CDR3 is 15 residues. Trimming removed 3 bases from V and 6 bases from J; junction bases left unmatched: 4. Germline V gene data show CDR1 as SQVTM and CDR2 as ANQGSEA. The CDR3 sequence: CSVERGLAGVNEQFF. DNA of the CDR3: TGCAGCGTTGAGAGGGGACTAGCGGGAGTCAATGAGCAGTTCTTC.

The rearrangement joins TRBV4-1 to TRBJ2-5; 8 bases map to TRBD2. Germline V gene lookup returns CDR1 MGHRA and CDR2 YSYEKL. Trimming cost V 4 bases and J 4 bases; bases outside gene matches: 8. The CDR3 is made up of 15 amino acids. DNA of the CDR3: TGCGCCAGCAGCCTCGGGACTAGTGGCGGAGAGACCCAGTACTTC. Its protein product is CASSLGTSGGETQYF.